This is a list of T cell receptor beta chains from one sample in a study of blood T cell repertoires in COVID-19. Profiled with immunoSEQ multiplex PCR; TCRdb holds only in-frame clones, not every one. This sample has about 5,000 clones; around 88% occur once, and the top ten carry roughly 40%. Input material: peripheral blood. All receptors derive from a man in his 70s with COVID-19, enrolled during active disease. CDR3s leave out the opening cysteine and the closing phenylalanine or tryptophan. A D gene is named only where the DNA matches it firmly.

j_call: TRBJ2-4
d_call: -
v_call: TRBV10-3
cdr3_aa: AISAADKNIQY

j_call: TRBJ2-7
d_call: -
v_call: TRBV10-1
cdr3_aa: ASSEVSTVQY

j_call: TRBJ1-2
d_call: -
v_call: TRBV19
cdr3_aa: ASSITGTYGYT

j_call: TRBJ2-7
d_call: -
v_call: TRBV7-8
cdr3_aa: ASSLARGYEQY

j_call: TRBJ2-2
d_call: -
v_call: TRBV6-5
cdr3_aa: ASRPRTVNAGELF

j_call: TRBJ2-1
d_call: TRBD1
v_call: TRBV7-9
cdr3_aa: ASIADRGPGNEQF

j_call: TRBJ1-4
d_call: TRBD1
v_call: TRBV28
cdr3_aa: ATKGDRNNEKLF

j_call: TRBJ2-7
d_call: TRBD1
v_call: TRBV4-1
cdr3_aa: ASSPSDRGHYEQY

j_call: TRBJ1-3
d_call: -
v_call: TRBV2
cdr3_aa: ATRGGGAQWLSGNTIY

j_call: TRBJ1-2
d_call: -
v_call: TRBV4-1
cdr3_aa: ASSQTWGDYGYT

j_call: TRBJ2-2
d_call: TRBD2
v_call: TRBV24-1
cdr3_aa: ATSVSGSLGTGELF

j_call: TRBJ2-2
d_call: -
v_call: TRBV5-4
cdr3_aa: ASSFGGGLGTGELF

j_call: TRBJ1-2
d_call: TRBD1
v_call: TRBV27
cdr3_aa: ASRGTGANYGYT

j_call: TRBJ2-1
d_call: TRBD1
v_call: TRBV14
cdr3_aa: ASSHPGQGIDEQF

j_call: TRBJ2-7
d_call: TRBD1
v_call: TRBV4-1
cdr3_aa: ASSQGTAGQGLSYEQY

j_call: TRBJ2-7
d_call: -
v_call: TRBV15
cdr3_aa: ATSRGQGHYEQY

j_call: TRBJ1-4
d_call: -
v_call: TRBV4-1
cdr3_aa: ASSHESPTNEKLF

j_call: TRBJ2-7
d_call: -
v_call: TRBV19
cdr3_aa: ASNEGLTYEQY

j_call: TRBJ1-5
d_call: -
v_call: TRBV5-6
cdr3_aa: ASSLGEQPQH

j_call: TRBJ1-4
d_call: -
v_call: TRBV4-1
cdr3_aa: ASSPNRAEKKLF